These 17 T cell receptor beta chains originate from one sample sequenced in a study of control samples from healthy donors and cancer patients. TCRdb's table, derived via immunoSEQ multiplex PCR, lists solely in-frame clones and lacks some. The table includes about 150,000 clones, roughly 94% detected once. The sequencing sample was made of blood. The receptors here all came from a man in his forties in good health.

V and J are TRBV4-3 and TRBJ1-2; 9 bases line up with TRBD1. Trimming removed 5 bases from V and 3 bases from J; junction bases left unmatched: 7. There are 15 residues in the CDR3. In germline, CDR1 is LGHNA, CDR2 YSLEER. The CDR3 loop reads CASSLSRTGDYGYTF. The CDR3 bases are TGCGCCAGCAGCTTATCCCGGACAGGGGACTATGGCTACACCTTC.

The CDR3 loop is CASSLSSGGPLKEQFF. Written as DNA, the CDR3 is TGCGCCAGCAGCTTGTCGAGCGGGGGCCCCCTGAAAGAGCAGTTCTTC. V is TRBV5-1 and J is TRBJ2-1, with 8 bases lining up with TRBD2. This CDR3 has 16 amino acids. Trimming at V came to 1 base and at J to 10 bases, leaving 13 bases not matched to a gene. The V gene's germline CDR1 is SGHRS and CDR2 YFSETQ.

The J gene is TRBJ1-5, the V gene TRBV2; D gene ambiguous. The CDR3 is made up of 12 amino acids. V lost 3 bases, J lost 3 bases, and 3 bases lay in between. CDR1 SNHLY and CDR2 FYNNEI come from the germline V gene. CDR3 sequence (DNA): TGTGCCAGCAGTGACCCCAATCAGCCCCAGCATTTT. This sequence encodes CASSDPNQPQHF.

V usage is TRBV30 and J usage is TRBJ2-5, with 8 bases aligning to TRBD1. The CDR3 extends over 14 amino acids. Germline V gives CDR1 GTSNPN, CDR2 SVGIG (reference sequence). V lost 1 base and J lost 7; bases outside the gene matches: 8. CDR3 in DNA: TGTGCCTGGAGTGAGGGACAGGCCGCACGGACCCAGTACTTC. It translates to CAWSEGQAARTQYF.

The chain combines TRBV6-5 with TRBJ2-1; possible D gene TRBD1, 6 bases. V shed 0 bases and J shed 6 bases, with 9 bases lying between them. The germline gives CDR1 MNHEY, CDR2 SVGAGI. The CDR3 sequence is 14 residues long. CDR3 sequence: CASSYSSGANEQFF. The CDR3 region has the DNA TGTGCCAGCAGTTACTCGTCAGGGGCCAATGAGCAGTTCTTC.

This clone has only one observation. The germline gene is not matched at one end of the junction; a read error may be the cause. The V and J genes are TRBV27 and TRBJ2-1; TRBD2 aligns across 11 bases. The CDR3 totals 17 residues. Per the germline V gene, CDR1 is MNHEY and CDR2 is SMNVEV (reference sequence). CDR3: CASSPTSGGNSHNEQFF. The DNA for the CDR3 is TGTGCCAGCAGCCCTACTAGCGGGGGAAACTCCCACAATGAGCAGTTCTTC.

V and J are TRBV29-1 and TRBJ1-1, with 11 positions matching TRBD1. The CDR3 extends over 14 amino acids. From germline, CDR1 is SQVTM and CDR2 ANQGSEA. V was clipped by 5 bases and J by 3 bases; unmatched bases: 5. CDR3 in DNA: TGCAGCGTTCAATCGGGACAGGGGGACACTGAAGCTTTCTTT. Encoded protein: CSVQSGQGDTEAFF.

The rearrangement links TRBV11-2 to TRBJ2-7; D gene uncertain. V lost 4 bases to trimming and J lost 0 bases, with 7 bases between them. The germline CDR1 and CDR2 sequences are SGHAT and FQNNGV. The CDR3 covers 13 residues. CDR3 DNA sequence: TGTGCCAGCAGCTGGGCCGCCTCCTACGAGCAGTACTTC. Its translation: CASSWAASYEQYF.

The rearrangement uses TRBV20-1 and TRBJ1-2; tentatively, D is TRBD1 (6 bases). The CDR3 contains 12 residues. Germline CDR1 DFQATT, CDR2 SNEGSKA (reference sequence). V shed 3 bases and J shed 4 bases, with 9 bases lying between them. The CDR3 spells CSASRGAYGYTF. CDR3 in DNA: TGCAGTGCTAGTAGGGGGGCCTATGGCTACACCTTC.

This chain uses TRBV6-5 with TRBJ2-3; the D is unclear. V lost 7 bases and J 8 bases, leaving 10 bases between the germline ends. The CDR3 has 11 residues. The germline CDR1 and CDR2 sequences are MNHEY and SVGAGI. Here the CDR3 DNA reads TGTGCCAGCAACGAAGGCGGTACGCAGTATTTT. This codes for CASNEGGTQYF.

The chain combines TRBV5-1 with TRBJ1-3; unclear D gene. The CDR3 contains 16 residues. Germline V gene sequence: CDR1 SGHRS, CDR2 YFSETQ. V was cut by 4 bases and J by 0 bases, with 14 bases left in between. CDR3 in amino acids: CASSPRLGSSGNTIYF. The DNA of the CDR3 is TGCGCCAGCAGCCCCCGTTTGGGGAGCTCTGGAAACACCATATATTTT.

The V gene is TRBV7-2, the J gene TRBJ2-2; TRBD1 matches at 9 bases. This CDR3 region has 14 residues. The V and J ends lost 5 bases and 6 bases, in that order; junction bases with no gene match: 4. Germline-derived CDR1 and CDR2 are SGHTA and FQGNSA. The CDR3: CASSKDRGAGELFF. CDR3 nucleotides: TGTGCCAGCAGCAAAGACAGGGGGGCCGGGGAGCTGTTTTTT.

V usage is TRBV7-6 and J usage is TRBJ1-6; 7 bases line up with TRBD1. Germline V gene lookup returns CDR1 SGHVS and CDR2 FNYEAQ. Trimming at V came to 5 bases and at J to 7 bases, leaving 8 bases not matched to a gene. The length of the CDR3 is 15 residues. This CDR3 is CASSLRQGRNSPLHF. CDR3 sequence (DNA): TGTGCCAGCAGCCTCAGACAGGGAAGGAATTCACCCCTCCACTTT.

V gene TRBV29-1 combines with J gene TRBJ1-2, with 10 bases identical to TRBD1. The CDR3 extends over 14 amino acids. With 6 bases clipped from V and 4 bases from J, the junction kept 8 bases outside the gene matches. Per germline, CDR1 SQVTM and CDR2 ANQGSEA. The CDR3 DNA sequence: TGCAGCGTGGGGACAGGGGACATCAGCTATGGCTACACCTTC. Its translation: CSVGTGDISYGYTF.

The V gene is TRBV6-6, the J gene TRBJ1-6; 9 positions agree with TRBD1. V gave up 7 bases and J gave up 6 bases; unmatched junction bases: 7. There are 15 residues in the CDR3. Looked up from germline, CDR1 is MNHNY and CDR2 is SVGAGI (reference sequence). The chain's CDR3 is CASTFRQGVNSPLHF. The DNA for the CDR3 is TGTGCCAGCACCTTCCGACAGGGGGTTAATTCACCCCTCCACTTT.

The chain couples TRBV6-1 to TRBJ2-7; D could derive from TRBD1 or TRBD2 (5 bases each). Per the germline V gene, CDR1 is MNHNS and CDR2 is SASEGT. CDR3 length: 15 residues. Between the trimmed V and J ends, which lost 2 bases and 2 bases, there was a span of 13 bases. The CDR3 is CASSEPGRLPYEQYF. CDR3 coding DNA: TGTGCCAGCAGTGAACCGGGACGGCTACCCTACGAGCAGTACTTC.

The chain links TRBV30 to TRBJ2-7, with 9 bases matching TRBD1. Germline values: CDR1 GTSNPN, CDR2 SVGIG (reference sequence). With V trimmed by 5 bases and J by 7 bases, 9 bases remained unmatched. The CDR3 spans 13 residues. The CDR3 nucleotides are TGTGCCTGGGCCGGAAACAGGGGGCGTGAGCAGTACTTC. It codes for CAWAGNRGREQYF.